What follows is one T cell receptor beta chain and its context. This entry is derived from a study of blood T cell repertoires in COVID-19. Across the whole study: Both acute and convalescent COVID-19 samples were obtained from the United States, Italy and Spain. Sample material is recorded as cDNA or gDNA derived from T cells, B-cell-depleted T cells, or PBMCs.

As processed by the authors: Amplification of reference gene primers was used by the study to estimate nucleated cell counts. Sequenced by immunoSEQ multiplex PCR; TCRdb stores in-frame clones only, minus some. For V, J and clone size, that table is used; D and trimming come from the DNA. The profile shows about 50,000 clones, 90% of them singletons. V shed 4 bases and J shed 4 bases, with 7 bases lying between them. The CDR3 runs 12 residues. Material for sequencing was peripheral blood. The sequence derives from a man aged 35-49 years with acute or convalescent COVID-19. V and J are TRBV12-3 or TRBV12-4 and TRBJ1-1; D not certain. In DNA form, the CDR3 reads TGTGCCAGCAGTTGGAGCATCACTGAAGCTTTCTTT. Residues: CASSWSITEAFF.